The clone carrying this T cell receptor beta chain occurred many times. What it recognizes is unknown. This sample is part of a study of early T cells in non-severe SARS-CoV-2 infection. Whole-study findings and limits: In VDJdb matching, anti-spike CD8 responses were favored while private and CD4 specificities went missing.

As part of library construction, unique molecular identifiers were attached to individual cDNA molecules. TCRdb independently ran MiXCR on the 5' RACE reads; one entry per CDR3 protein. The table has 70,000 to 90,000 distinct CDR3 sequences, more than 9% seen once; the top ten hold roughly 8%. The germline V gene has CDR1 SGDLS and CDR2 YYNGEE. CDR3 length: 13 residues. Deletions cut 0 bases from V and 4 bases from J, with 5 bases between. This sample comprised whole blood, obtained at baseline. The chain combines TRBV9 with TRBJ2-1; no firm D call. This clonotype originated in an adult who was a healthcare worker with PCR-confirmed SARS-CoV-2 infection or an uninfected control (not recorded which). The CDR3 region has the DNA TGTGCCAGCAGCGTAGGGGATTACAATGAGCAGTTCTTC. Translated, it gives CASSVGDYNEQFF.